These T cell receptor beta chains were read from a single sample in a study of technical replicates of blood from a few donors. The repertoire was sequenced with immunoSEQ multiplex PCR; TCRdb's copy has only in-frame clones and lacks some. The sample includes roughly 72,000 clones, 92% of them seen just once. The sequencing input was T cells isolated from PBMCs. All receptors come from a human donor in good health. Each CDR3 is given with its conserved first and last residue. A D gene is named only where the DNA matches it firmly.

>TRBD2|TRBJ2-3|TRBV4-2
CASSRETSGSLTDTQYF
>NA|TRBJ2-7|TRBV28
CASSGTRYEQYF
>NA|TRBJ2-3|TRBV10-1
CASSESTSAADTQYF
>TRBD1|TRBJ1-2|TRBV19
CASSAGQGAWGYTF
>TRBD1|TRBJ1-5|TRBV5-4
CASSLTGGLNNQPQHF
>TRBD2|TRBJ2-7|TRBV7-2
CASSPSGTYEQYF
>NA|TRBJ1-1|TRBV7-9
CASSPFRAGLAFF
>NA|TRBJ2-1|TRBV9
CASSVWSDLTYNEQFF
>NA|TRBJ2-1|TRBV4-2
CASSPAGSSYNEQFF
>NA|TRBJ2-1|TRBV19
CASSERKGGNNEQFF
>NA|TRBJ2-1|TRBV7-9
CASSLLQGGEQFF
>TRBD2|TRBJ2-7|TRBV30
CAWCRLAGSLEQYF
>NA|TRBJ1-3|TRBV7-6
CASSSRRGPGNTIYF
>NA|TRBJ1-4|TRBV11-2
CASSRGSGLFF
>TRBD1|TRBJ2-7|TRBV4-2
CASSQVRGNEQYF
>NA|TRBJ2-7|TRBV28
CASSFSLASYEQYF
>TRBD2|TRBJ2-1|TRBV27
CASSLAEAFLNEQFF
>TRBD2|TRBJ2-3|TRBV19
CASSILKMTGTSGTDTQYF
>TRBD2|TRBJ2-3|TRBV11-2
CASSPHGVAGATDTQYF
>NA|TRBJ1-2|TRBV7-2
CASSLAYAAVYGYTF
>TRBD1|TRBJ2-7|TRBV5-4
CASSRGQAYEQYF
>NA|TRBJ1-1|TRBV6-1
CASSDRNTEAFF
>NA|TRBJ2-5|TRBV5-4
CASSLNLGTGETQYF
>TRBD2|TRBJ2-3|TRBV5-1
CASSSYGTSRTDTQYF
>TRBD2|TRBJ2-2|TRBV7-7
CASSLAGTSQDLFF
>NA|TRBJ1-1|TRBV13
CASSPTHSSNTEAFF
>TRBD2|TRBJ2-1|TRBV18
CASSRNLAGAGNEQFF
>TRBD2|TRBJ2-1|TRBV10-3
CAISDQREVSNEQFF
>NA|TRBJ2-2|TRBV9
CASSVYWGDGELFF
>TRBD1|TRBJ1-4|TRBV19
CASSIRTGTANEKLFF
>NA|TRBJ1-1|TRBV14
CASSQLVGRNTEAFF
>NA|TRBJ2-7|TRBV18
CASSPASGYEQYF
>TRBD1|TRBJ1-2|TRBV7-8
CASSFLTFNTGEEGGGYTF
>NA|TRBJ1-1|TRBV2
CASTLPREVSTEAFF
>NA|TRBJ2-1|TRBV4-3
CASSRGGERGHNEQFF
>NA|TRBJ2-7|TRBV21-1
CASSKARNEQYF
>NA|TRBJ2-7|TRBV11-2
CASSLDYRKEYEQYF
>NA|TRBJ2-4|TRBV19
CASQGWGLGNIQYF
>NA|TRBJ1-2|TRBV28
CASSLRTTGYTF
>NA|TRBJ1-5|TRBV9
CASSVGISTNQPQHF